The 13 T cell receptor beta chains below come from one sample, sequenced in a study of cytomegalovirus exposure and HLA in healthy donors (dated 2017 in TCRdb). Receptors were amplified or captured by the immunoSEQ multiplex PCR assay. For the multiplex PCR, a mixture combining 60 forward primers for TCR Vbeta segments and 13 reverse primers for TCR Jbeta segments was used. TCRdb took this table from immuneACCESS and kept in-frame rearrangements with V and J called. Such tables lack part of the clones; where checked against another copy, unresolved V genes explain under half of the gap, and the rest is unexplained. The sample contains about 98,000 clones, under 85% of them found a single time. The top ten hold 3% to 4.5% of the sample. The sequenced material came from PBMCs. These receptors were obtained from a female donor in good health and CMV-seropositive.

The CDR3 DNA reads TGTGCCAGCAGTGAAAGGACAGGGGCTAGCAATCAGCCCCAGCATTTT. Translation gives CASSERTGASNQPQHF. The chain uses TRBV2 and TRBJ1-5, with 9 bases that match TRBD1. Germline CDR1 and CDR2: SNHLY and FYNNEI. CDR3 length equals 16 residues. After removal of 2 bases from V and 0 bases from J, the junction contained 2 bases not matched to a gene.

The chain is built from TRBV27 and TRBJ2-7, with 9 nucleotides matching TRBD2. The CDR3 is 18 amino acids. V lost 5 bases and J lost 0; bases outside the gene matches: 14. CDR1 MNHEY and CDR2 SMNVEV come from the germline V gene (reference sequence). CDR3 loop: CASSAAGGPGEISYEQYF. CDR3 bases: TGTGCCAGCAGTGCAGCGGGAGGCCCAGGTGAGATCTCCTACGAGCAGTACTTC.

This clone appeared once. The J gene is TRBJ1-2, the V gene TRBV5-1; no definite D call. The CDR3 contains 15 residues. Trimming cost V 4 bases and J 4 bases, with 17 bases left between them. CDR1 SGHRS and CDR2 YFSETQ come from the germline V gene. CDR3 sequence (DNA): TGCGCCAGCAGCCCCGCCGAGTTAACAGTCTATGGCTACACCTTC. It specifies CASSPAELTVYGYTF.

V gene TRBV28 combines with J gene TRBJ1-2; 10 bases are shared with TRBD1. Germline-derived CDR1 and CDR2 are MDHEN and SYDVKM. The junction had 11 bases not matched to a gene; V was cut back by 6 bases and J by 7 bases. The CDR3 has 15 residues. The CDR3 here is CASRGRTGGMAGYTF. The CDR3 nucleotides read TGTGCCAGCAGAGGGAGGACAGGGGGAATGGCTGGCTACACCTTC.

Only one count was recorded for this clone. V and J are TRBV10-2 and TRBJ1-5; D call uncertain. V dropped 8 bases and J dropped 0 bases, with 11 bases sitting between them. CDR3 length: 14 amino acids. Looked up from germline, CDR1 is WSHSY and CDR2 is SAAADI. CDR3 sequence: CASSDTYSNQPQHF. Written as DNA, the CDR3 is TGCGCCAGCTCTGACACCTATAGCAATCAGCCCCAGCATTTT.

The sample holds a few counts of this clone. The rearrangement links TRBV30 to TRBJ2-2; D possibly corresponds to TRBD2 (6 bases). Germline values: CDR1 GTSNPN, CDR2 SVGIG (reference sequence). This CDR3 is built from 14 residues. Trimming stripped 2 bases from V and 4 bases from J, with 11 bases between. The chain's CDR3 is CAWSTGDFTGELFF. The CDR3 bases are TGTGCCTGGAGTACGGGGGACTTCACCGGGGAGCTGTTTTTT.

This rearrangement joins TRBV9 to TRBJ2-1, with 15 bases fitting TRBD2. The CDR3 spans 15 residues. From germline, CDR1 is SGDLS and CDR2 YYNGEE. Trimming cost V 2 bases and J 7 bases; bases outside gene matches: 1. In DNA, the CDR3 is TGTGCCAGCAGCGTCGGACTAGCGGGAGGGAATGAGCAGTTCTTC. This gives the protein CASSVGLAGGNEQFF. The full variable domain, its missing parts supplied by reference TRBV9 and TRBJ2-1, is DSGVTQTPKHLITATGQRVTLRCSPRSGDLSVYWYQQSLDQGLQFLIQYYNGEERAKGNILERFSAQQFPDLHSELNLSSLELGDSALYFCASSVGLAGGNEQFFGPGTRLTVL.

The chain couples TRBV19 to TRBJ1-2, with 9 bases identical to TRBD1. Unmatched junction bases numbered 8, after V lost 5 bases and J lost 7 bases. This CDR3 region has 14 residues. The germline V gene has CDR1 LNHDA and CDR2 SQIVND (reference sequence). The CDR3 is CASSYPGQGSGYTF. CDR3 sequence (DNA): TGTGCCAGTAGTTATCCGGGACAGGGTTCTGGCTACACCTTC.

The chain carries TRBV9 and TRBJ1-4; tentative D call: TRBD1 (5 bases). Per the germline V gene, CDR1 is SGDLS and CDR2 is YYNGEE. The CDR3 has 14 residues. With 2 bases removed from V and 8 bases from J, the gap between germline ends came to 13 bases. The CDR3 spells CASSVSGSEEKLFF. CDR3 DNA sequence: TGTGCCAGCAGCGTCTCAGGGTCAGAAGAAAAACTGTTTTTT. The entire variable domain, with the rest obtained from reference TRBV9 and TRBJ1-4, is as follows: DSGVTQTPKHLITATGQRVTLRCSPRSGDLSVYWYQQSLDQGLQFLIQYYNGEERAKGNILERFSAQQFPDLHSELNLSSLELGDSALYFCASSVSGSEEKLFFGSGTQLSVL.

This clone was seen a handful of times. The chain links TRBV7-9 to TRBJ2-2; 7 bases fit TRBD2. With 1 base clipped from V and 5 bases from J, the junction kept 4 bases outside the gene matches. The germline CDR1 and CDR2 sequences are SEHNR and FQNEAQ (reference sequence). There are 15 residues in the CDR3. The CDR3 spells CASSLEGLTTGELFF. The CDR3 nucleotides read TGTGCCAGCAGCTTAGAGGGACTAACGACCGGGGAGCTGTTTTTT.

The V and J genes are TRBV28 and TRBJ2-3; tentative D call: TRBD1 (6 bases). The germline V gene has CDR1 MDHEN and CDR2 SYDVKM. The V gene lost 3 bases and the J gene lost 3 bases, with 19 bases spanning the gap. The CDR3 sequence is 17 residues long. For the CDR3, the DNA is TGTGCCAGCAGTTTGAGGGGGTCGGGTAGAGGGACAGATACGCAGTATTTT. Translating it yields CASSLRGSGRGTDTQYF.

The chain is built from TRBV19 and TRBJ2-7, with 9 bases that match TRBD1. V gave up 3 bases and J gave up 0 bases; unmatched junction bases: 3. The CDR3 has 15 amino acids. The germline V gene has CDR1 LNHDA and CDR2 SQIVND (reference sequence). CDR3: CASSIGTGPSYEQYF. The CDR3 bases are TGTGCCAGTAGTATTGGGACAGGGCCCTCCTACGAGCAGTACTTC.

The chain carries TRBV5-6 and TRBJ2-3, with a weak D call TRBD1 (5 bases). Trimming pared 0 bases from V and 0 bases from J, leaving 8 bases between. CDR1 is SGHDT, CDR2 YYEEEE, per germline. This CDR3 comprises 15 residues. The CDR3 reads CASSLGTPSTDTQYF. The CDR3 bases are TGTGCCAGCAGCTTGGGGACACCTAGCACAGATACGCAGTATTTT.